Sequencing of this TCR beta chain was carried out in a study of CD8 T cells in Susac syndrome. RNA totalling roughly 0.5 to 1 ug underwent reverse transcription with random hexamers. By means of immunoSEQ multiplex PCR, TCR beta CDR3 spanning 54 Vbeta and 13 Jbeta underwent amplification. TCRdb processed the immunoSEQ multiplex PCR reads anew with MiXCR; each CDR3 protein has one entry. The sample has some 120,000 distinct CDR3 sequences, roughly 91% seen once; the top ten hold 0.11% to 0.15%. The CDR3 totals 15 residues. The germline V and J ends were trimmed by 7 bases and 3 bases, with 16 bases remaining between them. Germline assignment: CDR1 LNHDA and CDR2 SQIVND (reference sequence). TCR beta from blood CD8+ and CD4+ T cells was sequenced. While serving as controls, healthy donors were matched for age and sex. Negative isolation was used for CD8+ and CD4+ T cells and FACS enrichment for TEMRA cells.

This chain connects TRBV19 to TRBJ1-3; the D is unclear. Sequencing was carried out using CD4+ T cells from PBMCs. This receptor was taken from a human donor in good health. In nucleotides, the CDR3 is TGTGCCAGTATCCCTCGGACCCTGGGTGGAAACACCATATATTTT. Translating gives CASIPRTLGGNTIYF.